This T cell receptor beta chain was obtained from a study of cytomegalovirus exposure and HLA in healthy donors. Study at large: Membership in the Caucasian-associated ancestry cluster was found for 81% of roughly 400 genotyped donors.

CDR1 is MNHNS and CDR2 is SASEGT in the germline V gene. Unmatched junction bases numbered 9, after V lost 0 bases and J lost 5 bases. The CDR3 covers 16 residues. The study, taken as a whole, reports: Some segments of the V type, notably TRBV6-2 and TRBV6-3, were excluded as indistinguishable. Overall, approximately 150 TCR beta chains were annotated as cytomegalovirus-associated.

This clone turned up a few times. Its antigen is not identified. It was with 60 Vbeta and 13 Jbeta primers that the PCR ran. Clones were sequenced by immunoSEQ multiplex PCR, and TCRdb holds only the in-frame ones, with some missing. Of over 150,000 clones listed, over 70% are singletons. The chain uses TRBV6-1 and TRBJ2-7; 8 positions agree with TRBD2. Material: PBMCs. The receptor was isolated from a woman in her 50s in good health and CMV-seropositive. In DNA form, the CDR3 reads TGTGCCAGCAGTGAAGCGCGAATGAGCGGGAGCGACGAGCAGTACTTC. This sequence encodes CASSEARMSGSDEQYF.